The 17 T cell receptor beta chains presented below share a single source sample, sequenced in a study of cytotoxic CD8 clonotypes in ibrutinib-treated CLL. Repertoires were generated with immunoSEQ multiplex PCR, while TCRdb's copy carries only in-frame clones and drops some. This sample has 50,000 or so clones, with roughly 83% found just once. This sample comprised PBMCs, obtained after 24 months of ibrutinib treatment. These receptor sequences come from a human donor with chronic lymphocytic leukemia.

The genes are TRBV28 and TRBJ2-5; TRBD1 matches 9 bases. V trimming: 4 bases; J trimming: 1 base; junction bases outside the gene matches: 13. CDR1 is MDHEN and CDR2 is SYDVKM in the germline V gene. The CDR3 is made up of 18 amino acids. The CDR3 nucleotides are TGTGCCAGCAGTTCCCTTGGCGCACAGGGGGCGCGCCAAGAGACCCAGTACTTC. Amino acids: CASSSLGAQGARQETQYF.

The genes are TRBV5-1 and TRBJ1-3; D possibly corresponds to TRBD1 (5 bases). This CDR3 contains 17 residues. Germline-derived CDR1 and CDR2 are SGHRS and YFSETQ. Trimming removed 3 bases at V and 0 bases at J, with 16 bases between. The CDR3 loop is CASSSYSQGTSGNTIYF. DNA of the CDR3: TGCGCCAGCAGCTCTTATTCCCAGGGCACCTCTGGAAACACCATATATTTT.

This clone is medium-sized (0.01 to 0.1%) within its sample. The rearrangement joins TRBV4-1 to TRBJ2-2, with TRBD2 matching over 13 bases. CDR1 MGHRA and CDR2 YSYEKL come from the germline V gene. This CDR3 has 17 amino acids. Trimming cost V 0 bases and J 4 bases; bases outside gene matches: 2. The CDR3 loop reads CASSQDGLAGVTGELFF. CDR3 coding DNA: TGCGCCAGCAGCCAAGATGGACTAGCGGGAGTCACCGGGGAGCTGTTTTTT.

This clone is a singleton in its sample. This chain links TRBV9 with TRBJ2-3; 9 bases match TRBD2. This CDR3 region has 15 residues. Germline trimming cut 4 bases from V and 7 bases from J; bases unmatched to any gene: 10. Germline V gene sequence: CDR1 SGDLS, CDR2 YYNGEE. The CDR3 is CASSLSGSSRHTQYF. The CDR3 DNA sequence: TGTGCCAGCAGCCTTAGCGGGAGTTCTAGGCATACGCAGTATTTT.

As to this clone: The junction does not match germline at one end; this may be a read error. As DNA, the CDR3 is TGTGCCACCAGCGAGACTAGGCAAGGGACCCAGTACTTC. It specifies CATSETRQGTQYF. The chain carries TRBV15 and TRBJ2-5; D perhaps matches TRBD2 (6 bases). The CDR3 loop spans 13 amino acids. CDR1 is LNHNV and CDR2 is YYDKDF in the germline V gene (reference sequence).

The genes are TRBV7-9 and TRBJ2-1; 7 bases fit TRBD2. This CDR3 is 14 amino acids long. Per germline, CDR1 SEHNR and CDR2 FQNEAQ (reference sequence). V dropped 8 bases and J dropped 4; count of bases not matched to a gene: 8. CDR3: CASRTGLSYNEQFF. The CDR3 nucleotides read TGTGCCAGCCGAACGGGACTAAGTTACAATGAGCAGTTCTTC.

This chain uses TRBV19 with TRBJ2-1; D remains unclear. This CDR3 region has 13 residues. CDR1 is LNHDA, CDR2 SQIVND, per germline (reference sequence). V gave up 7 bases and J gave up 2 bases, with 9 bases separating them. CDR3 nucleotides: TGTGCCAGTACGAGCACCGCCTACAATGAGCAGTTCTTC. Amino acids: CASTSTAYNEQFF.

CDR3 sequence: CASSPLGGRDYYEQYF. The CDR3 nucleotides read TGTGCCAGCAGCCCCCTGGGGGGGAGAGATTACTACGAGCAGTACTTC. V is TRBV11-2 and J is TRBJ2-7, with 7 bases aligning to TRBD2. The J segment lost 3 bases and the V segment lost 5 bases, leaving 13 bases of the junction unmatched. The CDR3 is made up of 16 amino acids. Germline V gene sequence: CDR1 SGHAT, CDR2 FQNNGV.

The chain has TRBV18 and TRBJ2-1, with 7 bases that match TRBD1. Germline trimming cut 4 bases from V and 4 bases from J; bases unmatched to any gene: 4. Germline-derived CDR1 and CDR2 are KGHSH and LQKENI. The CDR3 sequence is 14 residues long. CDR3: CASSQRQGYNEQFF. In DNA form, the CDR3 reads TGTGCCAGCTCACAAAGACAGGGATACAATGAGCAGTTCTTC.

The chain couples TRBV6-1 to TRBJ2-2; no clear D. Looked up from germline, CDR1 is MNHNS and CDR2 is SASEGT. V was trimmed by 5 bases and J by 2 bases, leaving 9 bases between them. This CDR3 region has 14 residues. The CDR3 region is CASSNLGNTGELFF. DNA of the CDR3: TGTGCCAGCAGTAATTTAGGTAACACCGGGGAGCTGTTTTTT.

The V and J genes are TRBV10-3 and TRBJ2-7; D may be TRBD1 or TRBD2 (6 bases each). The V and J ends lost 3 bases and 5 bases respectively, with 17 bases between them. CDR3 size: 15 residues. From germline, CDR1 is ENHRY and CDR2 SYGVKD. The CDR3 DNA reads TGTGCCATCAGTGATGACCGGAGGGGGGCTAACGAGCAGTACTTC. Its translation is CAISDDRRGANEQYF.

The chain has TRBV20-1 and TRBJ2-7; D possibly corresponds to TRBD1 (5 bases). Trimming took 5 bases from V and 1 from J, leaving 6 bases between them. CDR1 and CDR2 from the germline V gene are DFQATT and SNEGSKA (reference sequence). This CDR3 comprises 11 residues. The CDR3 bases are TGCAGTGCTGGGGCGTCCTACGAGCAGTACTTC. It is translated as CSAGASYEQYF.

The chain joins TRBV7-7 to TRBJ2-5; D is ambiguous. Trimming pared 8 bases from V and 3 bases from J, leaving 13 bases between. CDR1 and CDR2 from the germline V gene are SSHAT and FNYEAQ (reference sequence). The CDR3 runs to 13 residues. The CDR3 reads CASVPPREETQYF. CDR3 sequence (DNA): TGTGCCAGCGTCCCCCCCCGCGAAGAGACCCAGTACTTC.

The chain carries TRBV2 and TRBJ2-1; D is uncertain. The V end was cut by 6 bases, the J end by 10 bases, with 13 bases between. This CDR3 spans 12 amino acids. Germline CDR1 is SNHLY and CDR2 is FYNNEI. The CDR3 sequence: CASRLTTREQFF. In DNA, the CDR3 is TGTGCCAGCAGGCTAACTACAAGGGAGCAGTTCTTC.

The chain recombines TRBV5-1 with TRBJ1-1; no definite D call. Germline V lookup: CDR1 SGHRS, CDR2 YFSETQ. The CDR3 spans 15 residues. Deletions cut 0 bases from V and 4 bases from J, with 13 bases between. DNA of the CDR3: TGCGCCAGCAGCTTGGGAGTAGGAGGGATCACTGAAGCTTTCTTT. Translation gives CASSLGVGGITEAFF.

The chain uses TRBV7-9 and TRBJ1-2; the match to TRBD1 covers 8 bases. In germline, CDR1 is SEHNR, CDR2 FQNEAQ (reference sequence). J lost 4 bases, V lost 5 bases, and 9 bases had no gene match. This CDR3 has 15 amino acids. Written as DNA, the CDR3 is TGTGCCAGCAGCGCAGCGGGCGGGACAGGCTATGGCTACACCTTC. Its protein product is CASSAAGGTGYGYTF.

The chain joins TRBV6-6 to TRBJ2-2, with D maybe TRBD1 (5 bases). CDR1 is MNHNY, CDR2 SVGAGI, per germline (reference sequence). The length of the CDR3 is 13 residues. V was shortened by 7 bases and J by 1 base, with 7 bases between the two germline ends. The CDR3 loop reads CASTQGNTGELFF. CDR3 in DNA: TGTGCCAGCACCCAGGGGAACACCGGGGAGCTGTTTTTT.